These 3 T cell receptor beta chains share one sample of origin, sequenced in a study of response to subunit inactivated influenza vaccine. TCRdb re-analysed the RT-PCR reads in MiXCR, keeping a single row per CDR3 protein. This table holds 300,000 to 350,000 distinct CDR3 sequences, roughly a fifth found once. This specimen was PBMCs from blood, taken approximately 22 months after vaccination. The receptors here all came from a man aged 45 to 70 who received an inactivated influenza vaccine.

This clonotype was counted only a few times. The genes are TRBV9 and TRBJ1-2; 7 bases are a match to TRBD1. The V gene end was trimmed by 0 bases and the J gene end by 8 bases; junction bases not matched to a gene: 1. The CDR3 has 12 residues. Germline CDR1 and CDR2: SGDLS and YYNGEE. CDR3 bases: TGTGCCAGCAGCGTAGAAGGGGGCGGCTACACCTTC. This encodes CASSVEGGGYTF.

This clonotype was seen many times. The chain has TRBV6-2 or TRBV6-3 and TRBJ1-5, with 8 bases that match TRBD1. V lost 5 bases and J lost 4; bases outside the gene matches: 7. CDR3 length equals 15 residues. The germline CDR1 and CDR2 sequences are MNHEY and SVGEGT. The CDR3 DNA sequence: TGTGCCAGCAGTGTATCCGGGACAGGTAATCAGCCCCAGCATTTT. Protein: CASSVSGTGNQPQHF.

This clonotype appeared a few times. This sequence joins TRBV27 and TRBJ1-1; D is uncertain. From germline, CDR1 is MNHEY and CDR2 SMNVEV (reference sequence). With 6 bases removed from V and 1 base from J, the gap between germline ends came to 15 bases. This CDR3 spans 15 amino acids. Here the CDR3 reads CASRVTYSWNTEAFF. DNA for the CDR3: TGTGCCAGCAGGGTGACATACTCGTGGAACACTGAAGCTTTCTTT.